Listed below are T cell receptor beta chains from one sample, sequenced in a study of blood T cells in healthy people across ages. TCRdb fed the 5' RACE reads into MiXCR, producing one record per CDR3 protein. The table includes 650,000 or so distinct CDR3 sequences, about 51% detected once. The specimen was blood. The receptors were sampled from a woman of 80 years or more in good health. The CDR3 runs from the conserved cysteine through the conserved F or W. D genes are given only for firm matches. Size is stated for part of the rows, as once, few or many counts, or as a class when the clone is expanded.

cdr3_aa cdr3_nt d_call j_call clone_size v_call
CSVERDVNVLTF TGCAGCGTTGAGAGGGATGTGAACGTCCTGACTTTC - TRBJ2-6 - TRBV29-1
CAISESGRGNEKLFF TGTGCCATCAGTGAGTCGGGCAGGGGGAATGAAAAACTGTTTTTT TRBD1 TRBJ1-4 many TRBV10-3
CASRIDRSSYEQYF TGTGCCAGCAGGATAGACAGGAGCTCCTACGAGCAGTACTTC - TRBJ2-7 - TRBV6-6
CASSKDGSGGANTGELFF TGTGCCAGCAGCAAAGACGGTAGCGGGGGGGCCAACACCGGGGAGCTGTTTTTT - TRBJ2-2 - TRBV21-1
CATTPEQNTQYF TGTGCCACGACTCCTGAACAGAATACGCAGTATTTT - TRBJ2-3 many TRBV2
CASSSDAASIQYF TGTGCCAGCAGTTCTGATGCCGCAAGTATTCAGTACTTC - TRBJ2-4 many TRBV27
CASRDSLGLPLHF TGTGCCAGCCGGGACAGCCTGGGGTTACCCCTCCACTTT TRBD1 TRBJ1-6 - TRBV6-2/TRBV6-3
CASRFPAGLLSYNEQYF TGTGCCAGCAGGTTTCCAGCCGGGCTGCTTTCCTACAATGAGCAGTACTTC - TRBJ2-5 - TRBV7-9
CASSPGGAKNIQYF TGTGCCAGCAGTCCGGGGGGAGCCAAAAACATTCAGTACTTC TRBD2 TRBJ2-4 many TRBV6-6
CSARTSSDEQYF TGCAGTGCTAGAACTAGCTCCGATGAGCAGTACTTC - TRBJ2-7 - TRBV20-1
CASSPEDTGSYGYTF TGTGCCAGCAGCCCAGAGGATACAGGGAGCTATGGCTACACCTTC - TRBJ1-2 - TRBV4-2
CSARGIQETQYF TGCAGTGCTAGAGGGATCCAAGAGACCCAGTACTTC - TRBJ2-5 - TRBV20-1
CASSSRGTRKNIQYF TGTGCCAGCAGTTCCCGGGGGACACGCAAAAACATTCAGTACTTC - TRBJ2-4 many TRBV28
CASSYLGTGGHEQYF TGTGCCAGCAGTTACTTGGGGACAGGGGGCCACGAGCAGTACTTC TRBD1 TRBJ2-7 - TRBV6-5
CATSRGSGANVLTF TGTGCCACCAGCAGGGGCTCTGGGGCCAACGTCCTGACTTTC - TRBJ2-6 few TRBV15
CASRSAGTSGGPGANVLTF TGTGCCAGCAGATCAGCCGGGACTAGCGGGGGACCTGGGGCCAACGTCCTGACTTTC TRBD2 TRBJ2-6 - TRBV28
CASSYTGGSTEAFF TGTGCCAGCAGTTATACAGGGGGCTCGACTGAAGCTTTCTTT TRBD1 TRBJ1-1 many TRBV12-3/TRBV12-4
CASSLVVPAQETQYF TGTGCCAGCAGCTTAGTAGTGCCAGCGCAAGAGACCCAGTACTTC - TRBJ2-5 few TRBV7-9
CSASGETRVTDTQYF TGCAGTGCTAGTGGCGAGACTAGGGTCACAGATACGCAGTATTTT - TRBJ2-3 many TRBV20-1
CASSLRSGSTDTQYF TGTGCCAGCAGCTTACGTAGCGGAAGCACAGATACGCAGTATTTT - TRBJ2-3 many TRBV7-9
CASSQDPGGPRDTQYF TGTGCCAGCAGCCAAGATCCAGGCGGGCCGAGGGATACGCAGTATTTT - TRBJ2-3 many TRBV3-1
CASSVVLGGIQYF TGTGCCAGCAGCGTAGTGCTAGGTGGCATTCAGTACTTC - TRBJ2-4 many TRBV9
CSASRPSAGTDTQYF TGCAGTGCTTCTCGGCCTAGTGCGGGGACAGATACGCAGTATTTT - TRBJ2-3 many TRBV20-1
CASSQVGGGLGTDTQYF TGTGCCAGCAGCCAAGTGGGGGGCGGCCTTGGTACAGATACGCAGTATTTT - TRBJ2-3 many TRBV4-2
CASSQGPSENQPQHF TGTGCCAGCAGCCAAGGACCGAGTGAGAATCAGCCCCAGCATTTT - TRBJ1-5 many TRBV4-2
CASSLSGTGRNLNTEAFF TGTGCCAGCAGCTTAAGTGGGACCGGACGGAACCTGAACACTGAAGCTTTCTTT - TRBJ1-1 - TRBV7-3
CASSSLAGGSTDTQYF TGCGCCAGCAGCTCACTAGCGGGGGGTAGCACAGATACGCAGTATTTT TRBD2 TRBJ2-3 many TRBV5-1